This TCR beta chain is from a study of blood T cell repertoires in COVID-19. TCRdb keeps only in-frame clones here, not all; method: immunoSEQ multiplex PCR. The sample has almost 400,000 clones; around nine tenths are singletons. CDR1 LNHDA and CDR2 SQIVND come from the germline V gene (reference sequence). Trimming cost V 4 bases and J 4 bases; bases outside gene matches: 8. The CDR3 has 15 amino acids. The sequencing input was PBMCs or T cells enriched from blood (not recorded which). The chain uses TRBV19 and TRBJ2-7, with 9 positions matching TRBD2. This sequence was found in a woman younger than 45 who had recovered from COVID-19. CDR3 residues: CASSTLAGVLYEQYF. CDR3 in DNA: TGTGCCAGTAGTACGTTAGCGGGAGTTCTGTACGAGCAGTACTTC.